What follows are 10 T cell receptor beta chains derived from one specimen sequenced in a study of molecular identifiers for immune sequencing clone quantification. TCRdb reprocessed the PCR reads with MiXCR, giving one entry per CDR3 protein. The sample holds 550,000 to 750,000 distinct CDR3 sequences, about 20% seen once. Sequences were obtained from naive CD8+ T cells from blood, with Jurkat cell RNA spiked in. Indicated subset: FACS-sorted CD8+CD4-CCR7+CD45RA+ naive T cells. The source of these receptors is a human donor in good health. Some libraries in this study had Jurkat cell RNA spiked in.

This clonotype was picked up many times. The chain couples TRBV19 to TRBJ1-5; 9 bases align to TRBD1. This CDR3 region has 15 residues. CDR1 and CDR2 (germline): LNHDA, SQIVND (reference sequence). The ends lost 1 base at V and 6 bases at J; junction bases unmatched: 4. The DNA of the CDR3 is TGTGCCAGTAGTATAGTCGACAGGGGGAGTCAGCCCCAGCATTTT. Translated: CASSIVDRGSQPQHF.

This clonotype was observed many times. The chain uses TRBV20-1 and TRBJ1-1; TRBD1 agrees at 7 bases. Germline V lookup: CDR1 DFQATT, CDR2 SNEGSKA (reference sequence). The length of the CDR3 is 11 residues. The CDR3 spells CGATGETEAFF. The CDR3 bases are TGCGGGGCTACAGGGGAGACTGAAGCTTTCTTT.

This clonotype was counted only a few times. V usage is TRBV25-1 and J usage is TRBJ2-7; the D is unclear. Germline V gives CDR1 MGHDK, CDR2 SYGVNS. The CDR3 loop spans 16 amino acids. Trimming removed 3 bases at V and 6 bases at J, with 21 bases between. Here the CDR3 reads CASSEHASPEIGEQYF. For the CDR3, the DNA is TGTGCCAGCAGTGAGCATGCCTCCCCGGAAATAGGCGAGCAGTACTTC.

This clonotype has a count of ten or more. The chain links TRBV6-2 or TRBV6-3 to TRBJ2-4, with a possible D match to TRBD2 (6 bases). The CDR3 is 17 residues long. Germline assignment: CDR1 MNHEY and CDR2 SVGEGT. V was cut by 6 bases and J by 0 bases, with 18 bases left in between. The CDR3 DNA reads TGTGCCAGCAGACCCATGAACGGGGGTCTAGCCAAAAACATTCAGTACTTC. It translates to CASRPMNGGLAKNIQYF.

This clonotype was detected only a few times. The V and J genes are TRBV6-2 or TRBV6-3 and TRBJ2-1; 9 bases map to TRBD2. The CDR3 is 16 amino acids. Germline CDR1 is MNHEY and CDR2 is SVGEGT. V shed 6 bases, J shed 2 bases, and the junction held 8 bases outside the gene matches. Written as DNA, the CDR3 is TGTGCCAGCAGAGGTATAGCGGGAGCCCCCTACAATGAGCAGTTCTTC. Translated, it gives CASRGIAGAPYNEQFF.

The J gene is TRBJ2-1, the V gene TRBV18; the match to TRBD1 covers 9 bases. The CDR3 totals 15 residues. Germline CDR1 and CDR2: KGHSH and LQKENI. Trimming at V came to 3 bases and at J to 3 bases, leaving 3 bases not matched to a gene. The CDR3 sequence is CASSPGQGIYNEQFF. In DNA form, the CDR3 reads TGTGCCAGCTCACCCGGACAGGGGATCTACAATGAGCAGTTCTTC.

In the case of this clonotype: One end of the junction varies from germline; a read error may be responsible. The chain joins TRBV6-5 to TRBJ2-6; 7 bases match TRBD1. This CDR3 has 20 amino acids. Germline loops: CDR1 MNHEY, CDR2 SVGAGI. The CDR3 region is CASRRATGDRMDSGANALTF. CDR3 nucleotide sequence: TGTGCCAGCAGGAGAGCAACAGGGGACCGAATGGACTCTGGGGCCAACGCCCTGACTTTC.

As to this clonotype: One base away lies a much larger clone, so this may be a sequencing read error. For the CDR3, the DNA is TGTGCCGGCAGCCAGAATCAGCGTTCCTACGAGCAGTACTTC. Translated: CAGSQNQRSYEQYF. The chain recombines TRBV14 with TRBJ2-7, with unresolved D. The V gene's germline CDR1 is SGHDN and CDR2 FVKESK. The CDR3 is made up of 14 amino acids.

This clonotype was counted many times. The chain is built from TRBV5-8 and TRBJ2-7; 8 positions agree with TRBD1. Germline CDR1 and CDR2: SGHTS and YDEGEE. Trimming took 3 bases from V and 5 from J; bases not matched to a gene: 7. This CDR3 has 14 amino acids. CDR3 nucleotide sequence: TGTGCCAGCAGCTGGGACAGGCTGATCCACGAGCAGTACTTC. This encodes CASSWDRLIHEQYF.

This clonotype was seen more than once but under ten times. Here the CDR3 reads CASSFTSGSTDTQYF. DNA for the CDR3: TGTGCCAGCAGTTTTACTAGCGGAAGCACAGATACGCAGTATTTT. This chain connects TRBV27 to TRBJ2-3; TRBD2 matches 8 bases. Germline V CDR1 and CDR2: MNHEY, SMNVEV (reference sequence). The ends lost 3 bases at V and 0 bases at J; junction bases unmatched: 2. The CDR3 length is 15 residues.